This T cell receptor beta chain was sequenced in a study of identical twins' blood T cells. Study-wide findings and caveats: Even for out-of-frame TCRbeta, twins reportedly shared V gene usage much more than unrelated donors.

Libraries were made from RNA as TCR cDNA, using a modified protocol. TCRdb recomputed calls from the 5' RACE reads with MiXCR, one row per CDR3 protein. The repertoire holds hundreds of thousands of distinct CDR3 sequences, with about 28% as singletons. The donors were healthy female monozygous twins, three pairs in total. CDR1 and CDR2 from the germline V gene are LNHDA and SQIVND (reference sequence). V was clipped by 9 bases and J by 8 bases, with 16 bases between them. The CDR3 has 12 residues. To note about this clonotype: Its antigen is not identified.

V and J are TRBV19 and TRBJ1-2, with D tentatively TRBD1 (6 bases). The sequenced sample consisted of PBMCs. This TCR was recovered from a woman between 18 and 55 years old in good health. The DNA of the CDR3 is TGTGCCAGCGGAACAGGGCTTTGGGGCTACACCTTC. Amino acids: CASGTGLWGYTF.